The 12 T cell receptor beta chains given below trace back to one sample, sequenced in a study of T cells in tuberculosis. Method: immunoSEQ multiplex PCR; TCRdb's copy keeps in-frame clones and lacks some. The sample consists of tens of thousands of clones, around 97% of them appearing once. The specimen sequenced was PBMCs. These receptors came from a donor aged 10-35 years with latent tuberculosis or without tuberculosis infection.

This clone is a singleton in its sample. Written as DNA, the CDR3 is TGTGCCAGCAGCGCCAGGAGTCCCCGGCAGGGGGACTACGAGCAGTACTTC. Its translation is CASSARSPRQGDYEQYF. The J gene is TRBJ2-7, the V gene TRBV9; 7 positions agree with TRBD1. The germline V gene has CDR1 SGDLS and CDR2 YYNGEE. The CDR3 consists of 17 residues. V lost 3 bases, J lost 3 bases, and 15 bases stayed unmatched. Full variable domain (remainder filled in from reference TRBV9 and TRBJ2-7): DSGVTQTPKHLITATGQRVTLRCSPRSGDLSVYWYQQSLDQGLQFLIQYYNGEERAKGNILERFSAQQFPDLHSELNLSSLELGDSALYFCASSARSPRQGDYEQYFGPGTRLTVT.

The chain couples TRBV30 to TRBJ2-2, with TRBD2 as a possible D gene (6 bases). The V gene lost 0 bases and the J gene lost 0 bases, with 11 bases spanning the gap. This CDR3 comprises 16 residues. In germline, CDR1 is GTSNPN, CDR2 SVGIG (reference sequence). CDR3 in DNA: TGTGCCTGGAGTGTACTCGGGGGATCGAACACCGGGGAGCTGTTTTTT. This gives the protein CAWSVLGGSNTGELFF.

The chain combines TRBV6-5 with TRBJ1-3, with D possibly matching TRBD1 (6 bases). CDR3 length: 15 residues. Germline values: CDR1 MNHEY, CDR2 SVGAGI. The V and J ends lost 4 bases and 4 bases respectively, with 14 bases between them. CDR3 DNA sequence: TGTGCCAGCAGTTCCCTCGGGACACAAGGAAACACCATATATTTT. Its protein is CASSSLGTQGNTIYF.

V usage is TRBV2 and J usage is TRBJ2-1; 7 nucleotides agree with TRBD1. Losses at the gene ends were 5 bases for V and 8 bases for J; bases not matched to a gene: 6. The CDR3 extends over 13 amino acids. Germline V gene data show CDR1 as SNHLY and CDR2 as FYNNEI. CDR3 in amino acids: CASSRGDSYEQFF. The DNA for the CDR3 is TGTGCCAGCAGTCGAGGGGACAGCTATGAGCAGTTCTTC.

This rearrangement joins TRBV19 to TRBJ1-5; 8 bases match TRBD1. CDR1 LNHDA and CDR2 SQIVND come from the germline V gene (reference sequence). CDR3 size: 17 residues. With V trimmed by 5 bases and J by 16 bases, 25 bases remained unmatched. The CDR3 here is CASSPTLRGRSQTFRHF. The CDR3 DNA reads TGTGCCAGTAGTCCGACCCTCAGGGGGCGCAGCCAAACCTTTAGACATTTT.

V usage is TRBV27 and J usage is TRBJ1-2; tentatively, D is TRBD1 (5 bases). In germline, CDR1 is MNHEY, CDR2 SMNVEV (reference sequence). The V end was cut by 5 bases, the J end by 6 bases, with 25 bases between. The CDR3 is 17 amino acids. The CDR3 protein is CASSPHGWEGELNGYTF. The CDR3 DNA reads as TGTGCCAGCAGTCCACACGGATGGGAAGGGGAATTGAATGGCTACACCTTC.

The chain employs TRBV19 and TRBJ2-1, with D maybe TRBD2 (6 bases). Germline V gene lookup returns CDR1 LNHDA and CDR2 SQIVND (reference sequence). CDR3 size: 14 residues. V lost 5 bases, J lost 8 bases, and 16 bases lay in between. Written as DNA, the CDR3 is TGTGCCAGTAGTCAGGACTATCAAAGATATGAGCAGTTCTTC. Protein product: CASSQDYQRYEQFF. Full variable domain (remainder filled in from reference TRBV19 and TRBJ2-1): DGGITQSPKYLFRKEGQNVTLSCEQNLNHDAMYWYRQDPGQGLRLIYYSQIVNDFQKGDIAEGYSVSREKKESFPLTVTSAQKNPTAFYLCASSQDYQRYEQFFGPGTRLTVL.

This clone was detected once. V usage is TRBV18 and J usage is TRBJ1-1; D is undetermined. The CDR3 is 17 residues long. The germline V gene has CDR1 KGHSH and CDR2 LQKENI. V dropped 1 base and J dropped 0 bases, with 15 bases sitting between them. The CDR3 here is CASSPLRSDTLNTEAFF. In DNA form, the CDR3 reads TGTGCCAGCTCACCACTGCGGTCGGATACTCTGAACACTGAAGCTTTCTTT. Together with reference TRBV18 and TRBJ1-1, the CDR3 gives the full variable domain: NAGVMQNPRHLVRRRGQEARLRCSPMKGHSHVYWYRQLPEEGLKFMVYLQKENIIDESGMPKERFSAEFPKEGPSILRIQQVVRGDSAAYFCASSPLRSDTLNTEAFFGQGTRLTVV.

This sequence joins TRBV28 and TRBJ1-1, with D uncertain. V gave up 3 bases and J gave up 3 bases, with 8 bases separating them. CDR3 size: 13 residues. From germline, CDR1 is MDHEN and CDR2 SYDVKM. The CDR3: CASSFVEDTEAFF. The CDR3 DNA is TGTGCCAGCAGTTTTGTAGAAGACACTGAAGCTTTCTTT.

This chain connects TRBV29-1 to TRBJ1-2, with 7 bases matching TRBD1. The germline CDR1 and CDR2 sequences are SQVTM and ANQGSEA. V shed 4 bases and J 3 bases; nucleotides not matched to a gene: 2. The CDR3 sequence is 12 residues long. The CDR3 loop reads CSVGGGDYGYTF. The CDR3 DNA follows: TGCAGCGTTGGAGGGGGCGACTATGGCTACACCTTC.

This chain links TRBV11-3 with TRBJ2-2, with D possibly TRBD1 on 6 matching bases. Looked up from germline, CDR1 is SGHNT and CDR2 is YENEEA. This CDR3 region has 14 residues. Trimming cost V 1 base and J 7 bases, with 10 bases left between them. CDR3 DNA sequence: TGTGCCAGCAGCTTAGCACACAGGGTCGGGGAGCTGTTTTTT. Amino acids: CASSLAHRVGELFF.

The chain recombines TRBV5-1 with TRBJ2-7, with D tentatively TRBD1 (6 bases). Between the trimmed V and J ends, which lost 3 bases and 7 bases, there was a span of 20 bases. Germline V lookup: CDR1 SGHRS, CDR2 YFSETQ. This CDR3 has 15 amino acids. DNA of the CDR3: TGCGCCAGCAGCTCCCATTACAGGGATATGGGGGAGCAGTACTTC. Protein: CASSSHYRDMGEQYF. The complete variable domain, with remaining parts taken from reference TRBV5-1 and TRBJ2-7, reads KAGVTQTPRYLIKTRGQQVTLSCSPISGHRSVSWYQQTPGQGLQFLFEYFSETQRNKGNFPGRFSGRQFSNSRSEMNVSTLELGDSALYLCASSSHYRDMGEQYFGPGTRLTVT.